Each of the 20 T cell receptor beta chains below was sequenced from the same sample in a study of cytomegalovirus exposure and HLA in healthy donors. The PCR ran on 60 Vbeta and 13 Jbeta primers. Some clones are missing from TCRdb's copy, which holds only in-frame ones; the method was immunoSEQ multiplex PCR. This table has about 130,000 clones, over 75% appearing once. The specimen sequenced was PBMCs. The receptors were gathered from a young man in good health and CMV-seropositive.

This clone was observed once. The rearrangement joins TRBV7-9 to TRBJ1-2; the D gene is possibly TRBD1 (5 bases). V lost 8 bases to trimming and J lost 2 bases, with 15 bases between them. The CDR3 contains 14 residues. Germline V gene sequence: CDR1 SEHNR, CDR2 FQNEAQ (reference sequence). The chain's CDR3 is CASYQTGGNYGYTF. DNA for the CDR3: TGTGCCAGCTACCAGACTGGGGGGAACTATGGCTACACCTTC. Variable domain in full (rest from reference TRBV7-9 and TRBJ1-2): DTGVSQNPRHKITKRGQNVTFRCDPISEHNRLYWYRQTLGQGPEFLTYFQNEAQLEKSRLLSDRFSAERPKGSFSTLEIQRTEQGDSAMYLCASYQTGGNYGYTFGSGTRLTVV.

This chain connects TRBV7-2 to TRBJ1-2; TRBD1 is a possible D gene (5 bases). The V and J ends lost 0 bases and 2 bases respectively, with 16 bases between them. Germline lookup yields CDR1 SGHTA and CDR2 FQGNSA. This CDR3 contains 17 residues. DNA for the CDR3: TGTGCCAGCAGCTTAGCCCCTAGGGGAGGGTTGAACTATGGCTACACCTTC. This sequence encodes CASSLAPRGGLNYGYTF.

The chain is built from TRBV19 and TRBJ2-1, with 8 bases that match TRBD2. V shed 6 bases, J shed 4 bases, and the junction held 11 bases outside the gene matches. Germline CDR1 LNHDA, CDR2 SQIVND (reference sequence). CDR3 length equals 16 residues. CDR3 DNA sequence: TGTGCCAGTAGCGAAATGCCGGGACTAGTATACAATGAGCAGTTCTTC. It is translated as CASSEMPGLVYNEQFF.

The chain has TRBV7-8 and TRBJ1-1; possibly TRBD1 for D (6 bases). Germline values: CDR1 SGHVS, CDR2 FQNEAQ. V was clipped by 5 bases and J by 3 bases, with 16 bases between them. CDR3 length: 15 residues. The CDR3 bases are TGTGCCAGCAGCAAAACTACAGGGTTGCACACTGAAGCTTTCTTT. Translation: CASSKTTGLHTEAFF.

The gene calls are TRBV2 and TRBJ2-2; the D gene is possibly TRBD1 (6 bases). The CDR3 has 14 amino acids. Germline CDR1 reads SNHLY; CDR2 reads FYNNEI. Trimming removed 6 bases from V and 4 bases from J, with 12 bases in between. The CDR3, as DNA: TGTGCCAGCAGAGCCACAGGGATCACCGGGGAGCTGTTTTTT. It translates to CASRATGITGELFF.

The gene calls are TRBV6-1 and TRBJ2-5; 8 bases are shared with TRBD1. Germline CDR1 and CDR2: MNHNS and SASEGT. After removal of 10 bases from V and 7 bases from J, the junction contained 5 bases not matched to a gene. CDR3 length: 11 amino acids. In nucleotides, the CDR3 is TGTGCCACAGGACAGGGAGGGACCCAGTACTTC. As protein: CATGQGGTQYF.

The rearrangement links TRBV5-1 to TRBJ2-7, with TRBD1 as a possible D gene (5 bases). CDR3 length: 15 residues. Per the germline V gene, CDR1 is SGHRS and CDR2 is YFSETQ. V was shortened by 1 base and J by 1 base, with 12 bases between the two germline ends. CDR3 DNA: TGCGCCAGCAGCTTGAGTACAGGTTTATCCTACGAGCAGTACTTC. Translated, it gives CASSLSTGLSYEQYF.

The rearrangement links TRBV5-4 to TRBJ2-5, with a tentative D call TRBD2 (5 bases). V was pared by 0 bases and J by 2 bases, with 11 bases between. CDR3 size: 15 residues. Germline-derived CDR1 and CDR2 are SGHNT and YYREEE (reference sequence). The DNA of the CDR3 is TGTGCCAGCAGCTTGGCCCTCGGACTGCAAGAGACCCAGTACTTC. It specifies CASSLALGLQETQYF.

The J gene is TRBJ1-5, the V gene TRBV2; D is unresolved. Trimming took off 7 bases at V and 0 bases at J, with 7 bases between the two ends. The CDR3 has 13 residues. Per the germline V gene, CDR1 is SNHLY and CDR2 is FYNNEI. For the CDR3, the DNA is TGTGCCAGCAAGGAGGGTAGCAATCAGCCCCAGCATTTT. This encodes CASKEGSNQPQHF.

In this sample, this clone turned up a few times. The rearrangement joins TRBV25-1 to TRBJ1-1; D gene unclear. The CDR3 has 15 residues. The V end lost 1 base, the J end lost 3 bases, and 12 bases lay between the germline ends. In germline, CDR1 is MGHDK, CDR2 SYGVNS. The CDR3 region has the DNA TGTGCCAGCAGTGAATGGGAGGGTGGGGACACTGAAGCTTTCTTT. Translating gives CASSEWEGGDTEAFF.

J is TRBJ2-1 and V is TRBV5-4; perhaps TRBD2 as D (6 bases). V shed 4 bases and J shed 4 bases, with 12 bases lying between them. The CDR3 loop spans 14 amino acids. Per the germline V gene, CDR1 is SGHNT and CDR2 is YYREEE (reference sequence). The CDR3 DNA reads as TGTGCCAGCAGCCCCTACGGGAGATACAATGAGCAGTTCTTC. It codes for CASSPYGRYNEQFF.

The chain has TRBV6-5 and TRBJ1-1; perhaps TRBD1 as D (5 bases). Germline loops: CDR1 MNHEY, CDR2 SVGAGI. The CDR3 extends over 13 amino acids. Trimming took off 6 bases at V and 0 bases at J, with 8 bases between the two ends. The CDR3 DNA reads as TGTGCCAGCAGACGACAGTTGAACACTGAAGCTTTCTTT. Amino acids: CASRRQLNTEAFF.

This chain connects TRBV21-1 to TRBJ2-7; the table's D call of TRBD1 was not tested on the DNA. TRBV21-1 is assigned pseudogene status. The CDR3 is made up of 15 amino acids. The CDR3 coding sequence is TGTGCCAGCAGCAACTGGCAGTCCCACTCCTACGAGCAGTACTTC. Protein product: CASSNWQSHSYEQYF.

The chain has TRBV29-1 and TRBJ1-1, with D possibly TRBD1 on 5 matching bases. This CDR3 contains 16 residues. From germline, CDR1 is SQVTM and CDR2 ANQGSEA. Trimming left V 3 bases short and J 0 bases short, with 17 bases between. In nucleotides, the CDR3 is TGCAGCGTTGAGGGAGGGGTGGGGCCCTTGAACACTGAAGCTTTCTTT. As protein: CSVEGGVGPLNTEAFF.

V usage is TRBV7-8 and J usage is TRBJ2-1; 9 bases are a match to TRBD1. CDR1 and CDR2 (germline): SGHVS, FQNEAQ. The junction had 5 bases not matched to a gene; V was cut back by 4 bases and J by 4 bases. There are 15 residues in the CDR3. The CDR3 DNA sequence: TGTGCCAGCAGCTCCGACGGGACAGGGTACAATGAGCAGTTCTTC. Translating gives CASSSDGTGYNEQFF.

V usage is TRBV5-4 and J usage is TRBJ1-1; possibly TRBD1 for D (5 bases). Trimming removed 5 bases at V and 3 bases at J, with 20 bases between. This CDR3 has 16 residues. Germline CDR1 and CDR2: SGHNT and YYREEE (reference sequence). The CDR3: CASRNIFGGVYTEAFF. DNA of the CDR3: TGTGCCAGCAGGAACATCTTTGGAGGGGTGTACACTGAAGCTTTCTTT.

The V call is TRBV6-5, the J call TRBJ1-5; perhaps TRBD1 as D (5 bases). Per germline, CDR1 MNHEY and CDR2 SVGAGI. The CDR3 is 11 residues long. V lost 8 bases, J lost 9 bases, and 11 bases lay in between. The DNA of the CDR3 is TGTGCCAGCTGCAGGGAAGGGCCCCAGCATTTT. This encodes CASCREGPQHF.

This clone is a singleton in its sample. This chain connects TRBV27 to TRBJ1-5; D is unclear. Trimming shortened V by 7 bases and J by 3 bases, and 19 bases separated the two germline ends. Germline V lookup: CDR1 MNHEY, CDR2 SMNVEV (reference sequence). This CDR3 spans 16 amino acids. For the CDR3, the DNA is TGTGCCAGCAACTATTCGAGATGGAGTATCAATCAGCCCCAGCATTTT. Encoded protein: CASNYSRWSINQPQHF.

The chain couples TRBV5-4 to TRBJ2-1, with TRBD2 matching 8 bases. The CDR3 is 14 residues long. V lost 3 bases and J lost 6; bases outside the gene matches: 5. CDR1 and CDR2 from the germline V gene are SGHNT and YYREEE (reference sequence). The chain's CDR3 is CASSSPGLVNEQFF. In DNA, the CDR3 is TGTGCCAGCAGCTCACCGGGACTAGTCAATGAGCAGTTCTTC.

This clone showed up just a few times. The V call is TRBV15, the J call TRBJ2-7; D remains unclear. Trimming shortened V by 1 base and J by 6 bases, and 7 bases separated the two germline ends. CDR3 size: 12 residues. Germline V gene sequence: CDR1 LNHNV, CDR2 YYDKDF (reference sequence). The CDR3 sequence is CATSRVSGEQYF. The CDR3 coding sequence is TGTGCCACCAGCAGAGTATCAGGCGAGCAGTACTTC. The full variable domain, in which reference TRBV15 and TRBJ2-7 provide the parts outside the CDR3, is DAMVIQNPRYQVTQFGKPVTLSCSQTLNHNVMYWYQQKSSQAPKLLFHYYDKDFNNEADTPDNFQSRRPNTSFCFLDIRSPGLGDTAMYLCATSRVSGEQYFGPGTRLTVT.